These 25 T cell receptor beta chains share one sample of origin, sequenced in a study of T cell repertoires in cytomegalovirus infection. The antigens these receptors bind are not known. TCRdb recomputed calls from the reads with MiXCR, one row per CDR3 protein. Altogether 700,000 to 850,000 distinct CDR3 sequences are present, less than 35% being singletons, with the ten largest covering 9.5% to 15%. The material sequenced was cultured CD8+ T cells from PBMCs, taken from culture after CMV antigen stimulation. These receptors all come from a human donor in good health (CMV status not recorded). Some clones in this sample may be carry-over from other donors' samples.

The chain couples TRBV10-3 to TRBJ2-1; D not resolved. There are 16 residues in the CDR3. Germline V gene sequence: CDR1 ENHRY, CDR2 SYGVKD. Between the trimmed V and J ends, which lost 0 bases and 6 bases, there was a span of 15 bases. The chain's CDR3 is CAISESFRELGNEQFF. CDR3 bases: TGTGCCATCAGTGAGTCGTTTAGAGAGTTGGGCAATGAGCAGTTCTTC.

This clonotype turned up a few times. The chain links TRBV24-1 to TRBJ2-2, with a possible D match to TRBD2 (5 bases). The V gene's germline CDR1 is KGHDR and CDR2 SFDVKD. The germline V and J ends were trimmed by 10 bases and 1 base, with 15 bases remaining between them. The CDR3 length is 15 residues. CDR3 coding DNA: TGTGCCACGGCATCAGAGGGATTGAACACCGGGGAGCTGTTTTTT. It encodes CATASEGLNTGELFF.

This clonotype was detected many times. V is TRBV12-5 and J is TRBJ2-7, with a weak D call TRBD1 (5 bases). The CDR3 has 13 amino acids. Germline values: CDR1 LGHNT, CDR2 FRNRAP. Trimming cost V 3 bases and J 1 base, with 7 bases left between them. The CDR3 loop reads CASGFDSSYEQYF. CDR3 sequence (DNA): TGTGCTAGTGGTTTTGACAGTTCCTACGAGCAGTACTTC. Complete variable domain (other parts from reference TRBV12-5 and TRBJ2-7): DARVTQTPRHKVTEMGQEVTMRCQPILGHNTVFWYRQTMMQGLELLAYFRNRAPLDDSGMPKDRFSAEMPDATLATLKIQPSEPRDSAVYFCASGFDSSYEQYFGPGTRLTVT.

There are a few counts of this clonotype. The rearrangement joins TRBV27 to TRBJ1-1, with D unclear. Germline lookup yields CDR1 MNHEY and CDR2 SMNVEV (reference sequence). This CDR3 comprises 14 residues. V gave up 2 bases and J gave up 4 bases, with 11 bases separating them. The CDR3 spells CASSLVGRATEAFF. CDR3 coding DNA: TGTGCCAGCAGTTTAGTGGGGAGAGCCACTGAAGCTTTCTTT.

There are many counts of this clonotype. The genes are TRBV7-6 and TRBJ2-2; D is possibly TRBD1 or TRBD2 (7 bases each). Germline V gene lookup returns CDR1 SGHVS and CDR2 FNYEAQ. Trimming pared 1 base from V and 7 bases from J, leaving 13 bases between. The CDR3 has 15 residues. The CDR3 sequence is CASSLGRGGHGELFF. CDR3 nucleotides: TGTGCCAGCAGCTTAGGCAGGGGGGGCCACGGGGAGCTGTTTTTT.

The chain uses TRBV6-2 or TRBV6-3 and TRBJ1-2; maybe TRBD1 (6 bases). V was clipped by 0 bases and J by 3 bases, with 23 bases between them. Germline assignment: CDR1 MNHEY and CDR2 SVGEGT. The CDR3 is made up of 19 amino acids. As DNA, the CDR3 is TGTGCCAGCAGTTACTCGTATACAGGGATAAGTCTGGATGACTATGGCTACACCTTC. Translation: CASSYSYTGISLDDYGYTF.

This clonotype was seen many times. V usage is TRBV5-8 and J usage is TRBJ2-1; D gene unclear. V gave up 0 bases and J gave up 6 bases, with 13 bases separating them. Germline loops: CDR1 SGHTS, CDR2 YDEGEE. The CDR3 has 15 amino acids. CDR3 nucleotide sequence: TGTGCCAGCAGCTTGGCGGCTAGTGGCGCCAATGAGCAGTTCTTC. This sequence encodes CASSLAASGANEQFF.

This rearrangement joins TRBV27 to TRBJ1-5; 9 bases fit TRBD1. After removal of 6 bases from V and 5 bases from J, the junction contained 11 bases not matched to a gene. CDR1 is MNHEY, CDR2 SMNVEV, per germline (reference sequence). CDR3 length equals 16 residues. As DNA, the CDR3 is TGTGCCAGCAGCCAGACAGGGGGTACTCGTCATCAGCCCCAGCATTTT. Translating it yields CASSQTGGTRHQPQHF.

This clonotype was counted a few times. The V and J genes are TRBV7-9 and TRBJ1-4; no definite D call. The germline V gene encodes CDR1 SEHNR and CDR2 FQNEAQ (reference sequence). The CDR3 sequence is 14 residues long. V lost 8 bases to trimming and J lost 3 bases, with 13 bases between them. The CDR3 DNA is TGTGCCAGCTTCCCACCGGGTGCTAATGAAAAACTGTTTTTT. Translating gives CASFPPGANEKLFF.

Written as DNA, the CDR3 is TGTGCCAGCAGCTTTGACACGACAACCTTATCCTACGAGCAGTACTTC. Amino acids: CASSFDTTTLSYEQYF. V and J are TRBV7-2 and TRBJ2-7; D uncertain. The CDR3 is 16 residues long. V was trimmed by 3 bases and J by 1 base, leaving 16 bases between them. Germline assignment: CDR1 SGHTA and CDR2 FQGNSA.

The V and J genes are TRBV7-9 and TRBJ1-4, with a tentative D call TRBD1 (5 bases). The CDR3 spans 16 residues. Germline CDR1 is SEHNR and CDR2 is FQNEAQ (reference sequence). V was trimmed by 5 bases and J by 2 bases, leaving 15 bases between them. DNA of the CDR3: TGTGCCAGCAGCCTCATCGAGGGGAGGACTAATGAAAAACTGTTTTTT. It codes for CASSLIEGRTNEKLFF.

Regarding this clonotype: Possible read error: a much larger clone is one base away. CDR3 residues: CASSLGEDYGYTF. The DNA of the CDR3 is TGTGCCAGCAGCTTAGGGGAGGACTATGGCTACACCTTC. The chain is built from TRBV7-9 and TRBJ1-2; D remains unclear. Trimming took off 1 base at V and 3 bases at J, with 6 bases between the two ends. CDR3 length: 13 amino acids. CDR1 is SEHNR, CDR2 FQNEAQ, per germline (reference sequence). The entire variable domain, with the rest obtained from reference TRBV7-9 and TRBJ1-2, is as follows: DTGVSQNPRHKITKRGQNVTFRCDPISEHNRLYWYRQTLGQGPEFLTYFQNEAQLEKSRLLSDRFSAERPKGSFSTLEIQRTEQGDSAMYLCASSLGEDYGYTFGSGTRLTVV.

With respect to this clonotype: A read error may be the cause here, since a much bigger clone is one base away. This sequence joins TRBV6-5 and TRBJ2-7; 16 bases match TRBD2. CDR3 length: 21 amino acids. CDR1 is MNHEY, CDR2 SVGAGI, per germline. CDR3 protein: CASSSFPFRGLAGGSSYEQHV. In DNA form, the CDR3 reads TGTGCCAGCAGTTCCTTCCCTTTTCGGGGACTAGCGGGGGGGAGCTCCTACGAGCAGCACGTC.

The table lists this clonotype with a few counts. The chain recombines TRBV5-6 with TRBJ1-5, with 9 positions matching TRBD1. CDR1 is SGHDT, CDR2 YYEEEE, per germline. The CDR3 spans 15 residues. The V segment lost 5 bases and the J segment 1 base; nucleotides outside the gene matches: 4. The CDR3 is CASSRTGVSNQPQHF. The CDR3 coding sequence is TGTGCCAGCAGTCGGACAGGGGTGAGCAATCAGCCCCAGCATTTT.

This clonotype was detected only a few times. CDR3 DNA sequence: TGTGCCAGCAGTTACGGCGGGACAGCCTATGGCTACACCTTC. This sequence encodes CASSYGGTAYGYTF. This chain connects TRBV6-5 to TRBJ1-2, with 7 bases fitting TRBD1. Germline CDR1 reads MNHEY; CDR2 reads SVGAGI. This CDR3 contains 14 residues. J lost 4 bases, V lost 2 bases, and 4 bases had no gene match.

V is TRBV7-9 and J is TRBJ2-7, with D perhaps TRBD1 (5 bases). The V gene's germline CDR1 is SEHNR and CDR2 FQNEAQ (reference sequence). The CDR3 length is 15 residues. V was shortened by 4 bases and J by 1 base, with 14 bases between the two germline ends. CDR3 protein: CASSSQGKNSYEQYF. The CDR3 DNA follows: TGTGCCAGCAGCTCCCAGGGAAAGAATTCCTACGAGCAGTACTTC.

The chain couples TRBV9 to TRBJ2-1; TRBD1 is a possible D gene (7 bases). Deletions cut 2 bases from V and 0 bases from J, with 15 bases between. Germline CDR1 reads SGDLS; CDR2 reads YYNGEE. The CDR3 extends over 17 amino acids. The CDR3, as DNA: TGTGCCAGCAGCGTCGGAGGGGGCCGGAGCTCCTACAATGAGCAGTTCTTC. Protein sequence: CASSVGGGRSSYNEQFF.

The genes are TRBV12-3 or TRBV12-4 and TRBJ2-7; a possible D gene is TRBD2 (7 bases). This CDR3 is built from 14 residues. V was cut by 10 bases and J by 6 bases, with 22 bases left in between. DNA of the CDR3: TGTGCCAATGAGGGGGACGGGGGGAAGATCGAGCAGTACTTC. It translates to CANEGDGGKIEQYF.

This clonotype was found a few times. The chain has TRBV27 and TRBJ1-1, with D perhaps TRBD1 (6 bases). Germline assignment: CDR1 MNHEY and CDR2 SMNVEV (reference sequence). The CDR3 loop spans 13 amino acids. V lost 7 bases and J 4 bases, leaving 13 bases between the germline ends. Written as DNA, the CDR3 is TGTGCCAGCATCGGGGGGGGCTTCACTGAAGCTTTCTTT. This codes for CASIGGGFTEAFF.

This clonotype has more than one count but fewer than ten. This chain joins TRBV6-5 and TRBJ1-5, with D possibly being TRBD1 (5 bases). From germline, CDR1 is MNHEY and CDR2 SVGAGI. The CDR3 extends over 16 amino acids. Trimming left V 5 bases short and J 7 bases short, with 21 bases between. The chain's CDR3 is CASSPKINRLRQPQHF. The CDR3 region has the DNA TGTGCCAGCAGTCCAAAGATTAACAGGCTCAGGCAGCCCCAGCATTTT.

This sequence joins TRBV15 and TRBJ2-3, with no clear D. The germline V and J ends were trimmed by 0 bases and 0 bases, with 7 bases remaining between them. The germline CDR1 and CDR2 sequences are LNHNV and YYDKDF (reference sequence). The CDR3 runs to 15 residues. The CDR3, as DNA: TGTGCCACCAGCAGAGAAGGTCAGAGCACAGATACGCAGTATTTT. It encodes CATSREGQSTDTQYF.

This clonotype occurred once. The V gene is TRBV29-1, the J gene TRBJ2-1; unclear D gene. This CDR3 region has 14 residues. Between the trimmed V and J ends, which lost 1 base and 1 base, there was a span of 8 bases. Germline assignment: CDR1 SQVTM and CDR2 ANQGSEA. CDR3 sequence: CSVEGASSYNEQFF. The CDR3, as DNA: TGCAGCGTTGAAGGGGCATCTTCCTACAATGAGCAGTTCTTC.

V usage is TRBV11-3 and J usage is TRBJ2-5; D possibly corresponds to TRBD1 (6 bases). CDR1 is SGHNT, CDR2 YENEEA, per germline. Trimming stripped 5 bases from V and 2 bases from J, with 15 bases between. CDR3 size: 15 residues. The CDR3: CASSPGQRGQETQYF. In DNA form, the CDR3 reads TGTGCCAGCAGCCCAGGACAGAGGGGGCAAGAGACCCAGTACTTC.

On this clonotype itself: Its ends do not fully match the called genes, so a read error is possible. This chain connects TRBV18 to TRBJ2-3; 9 positions agree with TRBD1. This CDR3 region has 12 residues. The germline gives CDR1 KGHSH, CDR2 LQKENI. CDR3 sequence: CPSSLPGQGEDF. The CDR3 bases are TGTCCCAGCTCACTACCGGGACAGGGAGAGGATTTT.

The chain joins TRBV27 to TRBJ2-2; 8 positions agree with TRBD2. CDR1 is MNHEY, CDR2 SMNVEV, per germline (reference sequence). V gave up 8 bases and J gave up 6 bases; unmatched junction bases: 11. The CDR3 length is 15 residues. This CDR3 is CASRLGGVAAGELFF. CDR3 DNA sequence: TGTGCCAGCCGCCTCGGGGGGGTGGCTGCCGGGGAGCTGTTTTTT.